This entry lists 31 T cell receptor beta chains sequenced from one sample in a study of blood T cell repertoires in COVID-19 (TCRdb year 2020). Receptor libraries were prepared by the immunoSEQ multiplex PCR assay. The source is immuneACCESS, and TCRdb retained only in-frame sequences with V and J called. Part of the clones is not carried over; for the studies checked, unresolved V genes explain less than half of this, and the remainder is unexplained. This sample has hundreds of thousands of clones in its table, and roughly 86% of those were observed once. The ten largest make up approximately 1.6% of the sample. Sequences were obtained from PBMCs or T cells enriched from blood (not recorded which). Source of these receptors: a woman aged 45-65 years who had recovered from COVID-19.

The genes are TRBV5-1 and TRBJ1-1; D is perhaps TRBD1 (6 bases). The CDR3 contains 15 residues. Deletions cut 3 bases from V and 5 bases from J, with 17 bases between. Looked up from germline, CDR1 is SGHRS and CDR2 is YFSETQ. CDR3 in DNA: TGCGCCAGCAGCTCCCAAGGTGAGGGGGTAACTGAAGCTTTCTTT. Amino acids: CASSSQGEGVTEAFF.

This clone appeared once. DNA for the CDR3: TGTGCCAGCAAGAGCTATAGCAATCAGCCCCAGCATTTT. The encoded protein is CASKSYSNQPQHF. V gene TRBV6-5 combines with J gene TRBJ1-5; D not certain. Germline CDR1 MNHEY, CDR2 SVGAGI. This CDR3 spans 13 amino acids. V dropped 7 bases and J dropped 0 bases, with 7 bases sitting between them.

The V gene is TRBV27, the J gene TRBJ1-5; D gene unclear. This CDR3 spans 12 amino acids. Germline CDR1 and CDR2: MNHEY and SMNVEV (reference sequence). The V end was cut by 4 bases, the J end by 4 bases, with 5 bases between. The DNA of the CDR3 is TGTGCCAGCAGTTCCCTAAATCAGCCCCAGCATTTT. It codes for CASSSLNQPQHF.

The genes are TRBV6-4 and TRBJ2-1; 11 bases align to TRBD2. V gave up 8 bases and J gave up 7 bases; unmatched junction bases: 13. Germline V lookup: CDR1 MRHNA, CDR2 SNTAGT. The CDR3 extends over 16 amino acids. The DNA for the CDR3 is TGTGCCAGCGGTGCTTCGACTAGCGGGGCCTGGAATGAGCAGTTCTTC. It is translated as CASGASTSGAWNEQFF.

This chain uses TRBV27 with TRBJ2-7; 10 nucleotides agree with TRBD1. The CDR3 consists of 15 residues. CDR1 is MNHEY, CDR2 SMNVEV, per germline (reference sequence). With 5 bases clipped from V and 4 bases from J, the junction kept 8 bases outside the gene matches. Here the CDR3 reads CASSPGTGVGYEQYF. In DNA form, the CDR3 reads TGTGCCAGCAGTCCCGGGACAGGGGTCGGGTACGAGCAGTACTTC.

The chain uses TRBV12-2 and TRBJ2-7; the DNA was not used to check the table's D call, TRBD2. TRBV12-2 is a listed pseudogene. The CDR3 totals 17 residues. This chain's CDR3 is CASRLARLAGSSYEQYF. The CDR3 region has the DNA TGTGCAAGTCGCTTAGCGCGGCTAGCGGGATCGTCCTACGAGCAGTACTTC.

Concerning this clone: The same CDR3 is also encoded by other DNA sequences in this sample. This rearrangement joins TRBV7-9 to TRBJ1-1, with D hard to call. Germline CDR1 SEHNR, CDR2 FQNEAQ (reference sequence). The germline V and J ends were trimmed by 6 bases and 0 bases, with 8 bases remaining between them. The CDR3 has 13 residues. The CDR3 spells CASSPNVNTEAFF. Here the CDR3 DNA reads TGTGCCAGCAGTCCAAATGTGAACACTGAAGCTTTCTTT. Drawing the rest from reference TRBV7-9 and TRBJ1-1, the complete variable domain is DTGVSQNPRHKITKRGQNVTFRCDPISEHNRLYWYRQTLGQGPEFLTYFQNEAQLEKSRLLSDRFSAERPKGSFSTLEIQRTEQGDSAMYLCASSPNVNTEAFFGQGTRLTVV.

The chain employs TRBV3-1 (or the pseudogene TRBV3-2) and TRBJ2-7, with D possibly being TRBD1 (7 bases). Germline assignment: CDR1 LGHDT and CDR2 YNNKEL (reference sequence). This CDR3 is 16 amino acids long. V dropped 5 bases and J dropped 1 base, with 18 bases sitting between them. CDR3 nucleotide sequence: TGTGCCAGCAGCAAACAGGGGCGGGACCCATCCTACGAGCAGTACTTC. Its protein product is CASSKQGRDPSYEQYF.

The chain recombines TRBV7-2 with TRBJ2-3; TRBD2 matches 8 bases. In germline, CDR1 is SGHTA, CDR2 FQGNSA. The CDR3 is 15 residues long. After removal of 5 bases from V and 6 bases from J, the junction contained 10 bases not matched to a gene. CDR3 nucleotides: TGTGCCAGCAGCACCCTAGCGGGTCCCGGGGATACGCAGTATTTT. This translates into CASSTLAGPGDTQYF.

This chain uses TRBV30 with TRBJ1-3; no clear D gene. V lost 2 bases and J 3 bases, leaving 8 bases between the germline ends. Germline values: CDR1 GTSNPN, CDR2 SVGIG (reference sequence). The CDR3 is 13 residues long. CDR3 amino acids: CAWSSLDGNTIYF. The CDR3 nucleotides are TGTGCCTGGAGTTCACTTGATGGAAACACCATATATTTT.

This sequence joins TRBV6-5 and TRBJ1-2; weak D call: TRBD1 (6 bases). The CDR3 is 14 residues long. Germline-derived CDR1 and CDR2 are MNHEY and SVGAGI. The V and J ends lost 0 bases and 8 bases respectively, with 13 bases between them. The CDR3 reads CASSYSPGGEGYTF. For the CDR3, the DNA is TGTGCCAGCAGTTACTCGCCGGGGGGCGAAGGCTACACCTTC.

The rearrangement links TRBV5-5 to TRBJ1-2; no reliable D call. The CDR3 length is 12 residues. Trimming stripped 5 bases from V and 7 bases from J, with 12 bases between. From germline, CDR1 is SGHKS and CDR2 YYEKEE (reference sequence). Here the CDR3 DNA reads TGTGCCAGCAGTTGGCCACAGAGTGGCTACACCTTC. This encodes CASSWPQSGYTF.

The gene calls are TRBV28 and TRBJ1-1; D uncertain. Trimming took 6 bases from V and 2 from J, leaving 16 bases between them. The CDR3 totals 15 residues. The V gene's germline CDR1 is MDHEN and CDR2 SYDVKM. The CDR3 DNA is TGTGCCAGCAGCGAAACTGGAGTTGCAAACACTGAAGCTTTCTTT. The encoded protein is CASSETGVANTEAFF.

This clone was detected only once. V gene TRBV15 combines with J gene TRBJ2-7; maybe TRBD1 (6 bases). With 8 bases removed from V and 2 bases from J, the gap between germline ends came to 13 bases. The CDR3 loop spans 13 amino acids. In germline, CDR1 is LNHNV, CDR2 YYDKDF (reference sequence). The CDR3 sequence: CATRWAGAYEQYF. The CDR3, as DNA: TGTGCCACCCGGTGGGCAGGGGCCTACGAGCAGTACTTC.

The chain uses TRBV3-1 (or the pseudogene TRBV3-2) and TRBJ1-2, with D possibly being TRBD1 (6 bases). Germline-derived CDR1 and CDR2 are LGHDT and YNNKEL (reference sequence). Trimming took off 6 bases at V and 2 bases at J, with 10 bases between the two ends. The CDR3 is 13 residues long. The CDR3 region has the DNA TGTGCCAGCAGGCCACAGGGAAACTATGGCTACACCTTC. This sequence encodes CASRPQGNYGYTF.

J is TRBJ1-2 and V is TRBV6-5, with D perhaps TRBD1 (6 bases). CDR1 is MNHEY and CDR2 is SVGAGI in the germline V gene. This CDR3 has 12 residues. Trimming cost V 6 bases and J 4 bases, with 9 bases left between them. In DNA form, the CDR3 reads TGTGCCAGCAGCCCAGGGGTCTATGGCTACACCTTC. This encodes CASSPGVYGYTF.

This chain joins TRBV5-1 and TRBJ1-3, with unresolved D. V was clipped by 0 bases and J by 3 bases, with 7 bases between them. Per germline, CDR1 SGHRS and CDR2 YFSETQ. This CDR3 has 14 amino acids. CDR3 amino acids: CASSLGRGGNTIYF. The CDR3 nucleotides are TGCGCCAGCAGCTTGGGAAGAGGTGGAAACACCATATATTTT.

The rearrangement links TRBV7-6 to TRBJ2-3; 7 nucleotides line up with TRBD2. The CDR3 has 17 amino acids. The germline gives CDR1 SGHVS, CDR2 FNYEAQ. V lost 4 bases to trimming and J lost 1 base; unmatched junction nucleotides: 11. This chain's CDR3 is CASSSPYGRLGTDTQYF. CDR3 nucleotides: TGTGCCAGCAGCTCCCCCTACGGGAGGTTGGGCACAGATACGCAGTATTTT. Variable domain in full (rest from reference TRBV7-6 and TRBJ2-3): GAGVSQSPRYKVTKRGQDVALRCDPISGHVSLYWYRQALGQGPEFLTYFNYEAQQDKSGLPNDRFSAERPEGSISTLTIQRTEQRDSAMYRCASSSPYGRLGTDTQYFGPGTRLTVL.

The V call is TRBV28, the J call TRBJ1-5; D is unresolved. The V end was cut by 2 bases, the J end by 4 bases, with 3 bases between. Germline V gene sequence: CDR1 MDHEN, CDR2 SYDVKM. The CDR3 contains 12 residues. CDR3: CASSLINQPQHF. The CDR3 DNA sequence: TGTGCCAGCAGTTTAATAAATCAGCCCCAGCATTTT.

The chain recombines TRBV3-1 (or the pseudogene TRBV3-2) with TRBJ2-1; 7 nucleotides agree with TRBD2. The CDR3 extends over 13 amino acids. After removal of 1 base from V and 9 bases from J, the junction contained 3 bases not matched to a gene. CDR1 is LGHDT and CDR2 is YNNKEL in the germline V gene (reference sequence). CDR3 loop: CASSQAGGSEQFF. For the CDR3, the DNA is TGTGCCAGCAGCCAAGCGGGAGGTAGTGAGCAGTTCTTC.

The chain couples TRBV11-2 to TRBJ2-1; the match to TRBD2 covers 14 bases. The V segment lost 2 bases and the J segment 6 bases; nucleotides outside the gene matches: 6. Looked up from germline, CDR1 is SGHAT and CDR2 is FQNNGV. The CDR3 runs 17 residues. Written as DNA, the CDR3 is TGTGCCAGCAGCTTAATCGGTGGGACTAGCGGGAGCAATGAGCAGTTCTTC. Protein: CASSLIGGTSGSNEQFF. Full variable domain (outside the CDR3, taken from reference TRBV11-2 and TRBJ2-1): EAGVAQSPRYKIIEKRQSVAFWCNPISGHATLYWYQQILGQGPKLLIQFQNNGVVDDSQLPKDRFSAERLKGVDSTLKIQPAKLEDSAVYLCASSLIGGTSGSNEQFFGPGTRLTVL.

The chain combines TRBV3-1 (or the pseudogene TRBV3-2) with TRBJ1-1; no clear D. Trimming took off 4 bases at V and 1 base at J, with 7 bases between the two ends. This CDR3 contains 13 residues. Looked up from germline, CDR1 is LGHDT and CDR2 is YNNKEL (reference sequence). The CDR3 DNA reads TGTGCCAGCAGCCCTAATAAGAACACTGAAGCTTTCTTT. It is translated as CASSPNKNTEAFF.

CDR3 residues: CASSEPRDRGSNQPQHF. The CDR3 DNA reads TGTGCCAGCAGTGAACCCCGGGACAGGGGTAGCAATCAGCCCCAGCATTTT. The chain joins TRBV2 to TRBJ1-5, with 10 bases aligning to TRBD1. The CDR3 consists of 17 residues. The junction had 4 bases not matched to a gene; V was cut back by 2 bases and J by 0 bases. CDR1 is SNHLY and CDR2 is FYNNEI in the germline V gene.

V is TRBV6-7 and J is TRBJ1-2, with D possibly TRBD1 on 6 matching bases. TRBV6-7 carries the ORF label, with uncertain function. The length of the CDR3 is 16 residues. V gave up 10 bases and J gave up 5 bases, with 26 bases separating them. The CDR3 loop is CATLTRDTISCYGYTF. In DNA form, the CDR3 reads TGTGCCACTTTAACCCGGGACACCATCAGTTGTTATGGCTACACCTTC.

The chain combines TRBV4-2 with TRBJ2-1; D possibly corresponds to TRBD2 (5 bases). Trimming pared 2 bases from V and 2 bases from J, leaving 13 bases between. This CDR3 is built from 16 residues. In germline, CDR1 is LGHNA, CDR2 YNFKEQ. The CDR3 region is CASSQSSGRTYNEQFF. As DNA, the CDR3 is TGTGCCAGCAGCCAATCATCGGGAAGGACCTACAATGAGCAGTTCTTC.

This chain uses TRBV30 with TRBJ2-3; D possibly corresponds to TRBD2 (6 bases). Germline CDR1 is GTSNPN and CDR2 is SVGIG (reference sequence). Between the trimmed V and J ends, which lost 0 bases and 5 bases, there was a span of 15 bases. This CDR3 spans 15 amino acids. The CDR3 spells CAWSVRRRGGDTQYF. The CDR3 region has the DNA TGTGCCTGGAGTGTTAGGCGGCGGGGCGGAGATACGCAGTATTTT.

This clone was detected only once. The chain couples TRBV14 to TRBJ1-4; 8 bases are a match to TRBD1. The J segment lost 10 bases and the V segment lost 10 bases, leaving 8 bases of the junction unmatched. CDR3 size: 12 residues. Germline lookup yields CDR1 SGHDN and CDR2 FVKESK. The CDR3 coding sequence is TGTGCCACCGGACAGGGCAAAGGAAAACTGTTTTTT. Its protein product is CATGQGKGKLFF.

The chain uses TRBV10-3 and TRBJ2-3; 13 nucleotides agree with TRBD2. CDR3 length equals 17 residues. The V segment lost 2 bases and the J segment 6 bases; nucleotides outside the gene matches: 8. Germline CDR1 is ENHRY and CDR2 is SYGVKD. This chain's CDR3 is CAISEPGLAGNWDTQYF. DNA for the CDR3: TGTGCCATCAGTGAGCCGGGACTAGCGGGAAATTGGGATACGCAGTATTTT.

The CDR3 region is CASSFTPPRGGGFYYETQYF. CDR3 coding DNA: TGTGCCAGCAGTTTTACCCCCCCGAGAGGGGGCGGCTTTTATTATGAGACCCAGTACTTC. This chain joins TRBV27 and TRBJ2-5; TRBD1 matches at 7 bases. The CDR3 covers 20 residues. Germline V gene sequence: CDR1 MNHEY, CDR2 SMNVEV (reference sequence). V was pared by 3 bases and J by 5 bases, with 24 bases of the junction left unmatched.

This chain links TRBV6-1 with TRBJ2-1; TRBD2 aligns across 9 bases. CDR1 and CDR2 from the germline V gene are MNHNS and SASEGT. Unmatched junction bases numbered 8, after V lost 1 base and J lost 10 bases. There are 15 residues in the CDR3. In DNA, the CDR3 is TGTGCCAGCAGTGAAGTGGGCCTAGCGGGACGAGAGCAGTTCTTC. Encoded protein: CASSEVGLAGREQFF.

V and J are TRBV4-3 and TRBJ2-2; no firm D call. Per the germline V gene, CDR1 is LGHNA and CDR2 is YSLEER. The CDR3 is 15 residues long. Trimming took off 0 bases at V and 4 bases at J, with 9 bases between the two ends. The CDR3 DNA is TGCGCCAGCAGCCAAGACCGGTCTTTCACCGGGGAGCTGTTTTTT. Protein: CASSQDRSFTGELFF.